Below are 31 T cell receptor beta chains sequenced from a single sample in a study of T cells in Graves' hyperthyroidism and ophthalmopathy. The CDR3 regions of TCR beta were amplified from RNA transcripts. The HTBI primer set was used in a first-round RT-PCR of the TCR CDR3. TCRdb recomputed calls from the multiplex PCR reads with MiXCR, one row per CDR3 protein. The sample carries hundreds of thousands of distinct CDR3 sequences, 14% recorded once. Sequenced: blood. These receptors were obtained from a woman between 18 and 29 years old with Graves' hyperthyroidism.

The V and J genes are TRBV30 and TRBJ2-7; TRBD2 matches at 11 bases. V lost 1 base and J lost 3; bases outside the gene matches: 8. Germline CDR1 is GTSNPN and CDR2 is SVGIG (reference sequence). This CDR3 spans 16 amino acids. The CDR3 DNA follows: TGTGCCTGGAGTGGTAATCGACTAGCGGGGTTCTACGAGCAGTACTTC. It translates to CAWSGNRLAGFYEQYF.

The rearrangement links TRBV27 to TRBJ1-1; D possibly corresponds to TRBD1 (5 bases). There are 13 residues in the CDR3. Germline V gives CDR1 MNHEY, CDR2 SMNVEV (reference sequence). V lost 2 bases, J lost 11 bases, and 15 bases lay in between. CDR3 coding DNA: TGTGCCAGCAGTTTAAACGGGGGGGTCCGGGCTTTCTTT. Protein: CASSLNGGVRAFF.

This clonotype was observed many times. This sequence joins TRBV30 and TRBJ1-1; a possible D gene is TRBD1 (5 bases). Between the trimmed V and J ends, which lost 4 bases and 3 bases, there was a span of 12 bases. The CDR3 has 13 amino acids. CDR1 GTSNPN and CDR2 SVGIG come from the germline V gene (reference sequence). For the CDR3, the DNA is TGTGCCTGGACCCCCTGGGACGACACTGAAGCTTTCTTT. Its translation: CAWTPWDDTEAFF.

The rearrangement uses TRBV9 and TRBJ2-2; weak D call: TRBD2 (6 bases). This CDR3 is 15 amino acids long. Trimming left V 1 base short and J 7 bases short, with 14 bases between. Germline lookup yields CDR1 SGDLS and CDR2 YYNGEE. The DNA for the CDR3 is TGTGCCAGCAGCGTATCTAGCGTCTCTGTCGGGGAGCTGTTTTTT. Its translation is CASSVSSVSVGELFF.

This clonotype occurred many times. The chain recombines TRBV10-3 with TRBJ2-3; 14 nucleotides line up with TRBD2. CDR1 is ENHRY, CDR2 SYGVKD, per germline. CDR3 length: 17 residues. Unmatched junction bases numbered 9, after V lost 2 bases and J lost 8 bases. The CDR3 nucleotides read TGTGCCATCAGTGAGCCGGGACTAGCGGGAGTACGCGGTACGCAGTATTTT. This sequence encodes CAISEPGLAGVRGTQYF.

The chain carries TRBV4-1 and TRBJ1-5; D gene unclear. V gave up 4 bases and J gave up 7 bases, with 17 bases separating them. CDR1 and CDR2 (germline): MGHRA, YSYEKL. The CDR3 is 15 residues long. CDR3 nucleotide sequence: TGCGCCAGCAGCCGAATCCCCTCTGGCGGGCAGCCCCAGCATTTT. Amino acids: CASSRIPSGGQPQHF.

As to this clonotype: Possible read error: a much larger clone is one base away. The CDR3 sequence is CASSEHGFVNQPQHF. The CDR3 bases are TGTGCCAGCAGTGAGCATGGGTTTGTCAATCAGCCCCAGCATTTT. The rearrangement joins TRBV2 to TRBJ1-5, with no clear D. Germline V lookup: CDR1 SNHLY, CDR2 FYNNEI. Trimming removed 3 bases at V and 3 bases at J, with 12 bases between. This CDR3 region has 15 residues. Combining the CDR3 with reference TRBV2 and TRBJ1-5 gives the whole variable domain EPEVTQTPSHQVTQMGQEVILRCVPISNHLYFYWYRQILGQKVEFLVSFYNNEISEKSEIFDDQFSVERPDGSNFTLKIRSTKLEDSAMYFCASSEHGFVNQPQHFGDGTRLSIL.

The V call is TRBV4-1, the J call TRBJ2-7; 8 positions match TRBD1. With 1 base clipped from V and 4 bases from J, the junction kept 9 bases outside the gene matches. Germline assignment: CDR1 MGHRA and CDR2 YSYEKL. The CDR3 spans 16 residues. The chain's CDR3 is CASSQAGTGLKYEQYF. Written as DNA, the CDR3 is TGCGCCAGCAGCCAAGCCGGGACAGGCCTCAAATACGAGCAGTACTTC.

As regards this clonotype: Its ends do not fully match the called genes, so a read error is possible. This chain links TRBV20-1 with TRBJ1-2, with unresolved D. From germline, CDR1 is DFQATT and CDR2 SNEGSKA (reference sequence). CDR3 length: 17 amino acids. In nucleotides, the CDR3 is TGCAGTGCTAGTTTCGGGGAATCAATCCTGCCAGTGGAGGGCTGCACCTTC. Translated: CSASFGESILPVEGCTF.

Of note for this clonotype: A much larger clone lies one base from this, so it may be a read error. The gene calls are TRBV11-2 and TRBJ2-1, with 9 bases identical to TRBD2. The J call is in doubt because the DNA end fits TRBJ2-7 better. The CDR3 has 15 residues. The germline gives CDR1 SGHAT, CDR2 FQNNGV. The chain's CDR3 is CASSPGTSYYNEQYF. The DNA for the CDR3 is TGTGCCAGCAGCCCCGGGACTAGCTACTACAATGAGCAGTACTTC.

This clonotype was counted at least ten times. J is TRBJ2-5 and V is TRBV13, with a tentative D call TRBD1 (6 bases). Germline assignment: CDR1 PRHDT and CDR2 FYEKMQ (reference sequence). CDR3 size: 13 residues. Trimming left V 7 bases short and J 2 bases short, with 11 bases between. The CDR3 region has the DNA TGTGCCAGCAAGCCGGGACAACAAGAGACCCAGTACTTC. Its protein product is CASKPGQQETQYF.

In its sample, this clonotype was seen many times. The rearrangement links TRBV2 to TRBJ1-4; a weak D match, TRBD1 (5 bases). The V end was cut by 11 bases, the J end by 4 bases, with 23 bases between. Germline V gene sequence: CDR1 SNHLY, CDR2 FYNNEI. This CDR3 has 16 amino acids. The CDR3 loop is CAGKGLLSQGNEKLFF. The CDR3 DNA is TGTGCCGGCAAGGGATTGTTGAGTCAGGGTAATGAAAAACTGTTTTTT.

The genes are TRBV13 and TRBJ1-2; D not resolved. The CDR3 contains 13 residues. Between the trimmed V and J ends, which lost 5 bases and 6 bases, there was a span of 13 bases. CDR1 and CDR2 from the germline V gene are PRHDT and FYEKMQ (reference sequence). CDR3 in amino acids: CASSPRTADGYTF. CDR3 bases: TGTGCCAGCAGCCCCCGGACCGCGGATGGCTACACCTTC.

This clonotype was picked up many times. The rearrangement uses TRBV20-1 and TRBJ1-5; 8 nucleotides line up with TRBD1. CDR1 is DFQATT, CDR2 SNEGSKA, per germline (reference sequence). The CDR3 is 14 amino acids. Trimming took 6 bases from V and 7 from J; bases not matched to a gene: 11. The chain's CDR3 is CSAPGQGFGQPQHF. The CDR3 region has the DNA TGCAGTGCCCCCGGACAGGGCTTTGGACAGCCCCAGCATTTT.

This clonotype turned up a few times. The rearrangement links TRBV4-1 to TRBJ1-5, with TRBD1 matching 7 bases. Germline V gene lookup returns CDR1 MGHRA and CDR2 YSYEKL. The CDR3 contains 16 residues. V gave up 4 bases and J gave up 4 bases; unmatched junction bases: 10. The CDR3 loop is CASSLGGLHENQPQHF. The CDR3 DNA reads TGCGCCAGCAGCCTAGGGGGCCTCCACGAAAATCAGCCCCAGCATTTT.

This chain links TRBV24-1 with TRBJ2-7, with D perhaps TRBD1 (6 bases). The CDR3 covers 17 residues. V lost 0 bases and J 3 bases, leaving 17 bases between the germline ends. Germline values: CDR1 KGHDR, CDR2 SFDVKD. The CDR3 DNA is TGTGCCACCAGTGATTTGGGACGGGACAAAGGGCGCTACGAGCAGTACTTC. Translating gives CATSDLGRDKGRYEQYF.

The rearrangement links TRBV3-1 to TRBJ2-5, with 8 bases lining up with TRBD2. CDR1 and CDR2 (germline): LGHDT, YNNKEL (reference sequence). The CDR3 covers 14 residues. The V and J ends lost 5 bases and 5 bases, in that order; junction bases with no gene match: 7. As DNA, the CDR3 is TGTGCCAGCAGCGCAGCGGGAGTACGGGAGACCCAGTACTTC. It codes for CASSAAGVRETQYF.

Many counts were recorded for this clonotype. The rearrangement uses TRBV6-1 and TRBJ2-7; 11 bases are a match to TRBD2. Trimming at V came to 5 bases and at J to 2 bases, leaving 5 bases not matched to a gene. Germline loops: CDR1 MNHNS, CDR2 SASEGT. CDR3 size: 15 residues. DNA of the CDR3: TGTGCCAGCAGTCCGCTTAGCGGGAGGGCCTACGAGCAGTACTTC. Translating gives CASSPLSGRAYEQYF.

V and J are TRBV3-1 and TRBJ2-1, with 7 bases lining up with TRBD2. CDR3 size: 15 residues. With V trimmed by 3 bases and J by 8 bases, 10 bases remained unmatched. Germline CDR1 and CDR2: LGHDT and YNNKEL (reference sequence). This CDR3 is CASSHGRGNGDEQFF. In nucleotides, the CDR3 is TGTGCCAGCAGCCACGGGCGGGGGAACGGCGATGAGCAGTTCTTC.

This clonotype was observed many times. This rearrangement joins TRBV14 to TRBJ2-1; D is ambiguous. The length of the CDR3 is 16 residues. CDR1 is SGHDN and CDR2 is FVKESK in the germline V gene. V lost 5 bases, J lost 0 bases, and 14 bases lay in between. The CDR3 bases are TGTGCCAGCAGCGGCCTTGACTTTATCTCCTACAATGAGCAGTTCTTC. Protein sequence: CASSGLDFISYNEQFF. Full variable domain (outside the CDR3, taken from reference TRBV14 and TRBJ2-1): EAGVTQFPSHSVIEKGQTVTLRCDPISGHDNLYWYRRVMGKEIKFLLHFVKESKQDESGMPNNRFLAERTGGTYSTLKVQPAELEDSGVYFCASSGLDFISYNEQFFGPGTRLTVL.

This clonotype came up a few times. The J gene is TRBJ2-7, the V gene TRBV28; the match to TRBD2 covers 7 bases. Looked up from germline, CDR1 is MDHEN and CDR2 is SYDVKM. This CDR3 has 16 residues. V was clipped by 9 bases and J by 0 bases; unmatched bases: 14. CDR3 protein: CASSLGGEPSSYEQYF. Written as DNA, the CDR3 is TGTGCCAGTTCCCTGGGAGGGGAGCCGAGCTCCTACGAGCAGTACTTC.

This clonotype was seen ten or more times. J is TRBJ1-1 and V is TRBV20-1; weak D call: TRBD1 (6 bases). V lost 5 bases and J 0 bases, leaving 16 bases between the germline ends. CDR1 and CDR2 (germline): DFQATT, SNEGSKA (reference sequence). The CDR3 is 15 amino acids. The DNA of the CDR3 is TGCAGTGCTCAAGCCCAGGGGTGGGTGAACACTGAAGCTTTCTTT. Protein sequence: CSAQAQGWVNTEAFF.

In nucleotides, the CDR3 is TGCGCCAGCCCGGGACATCTTCATAACTATGGCTACACCTTC. Its protein is CASPGHLHNYGYTF. V is TRBV5-1 and J is TRBJ1-2; possibly TRBD1 for D (6 bases). The CDR3 has 14 amino acids. Germline values: CDR1 SGHRS, CDR2 YFSETQ. Trimming removed 7 bases at V and 1 base at J, with 14 bases between.

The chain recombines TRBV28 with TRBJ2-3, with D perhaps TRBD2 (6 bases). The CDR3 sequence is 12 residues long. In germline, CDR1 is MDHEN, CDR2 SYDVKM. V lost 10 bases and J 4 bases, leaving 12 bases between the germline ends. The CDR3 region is CATRESPDTQYF. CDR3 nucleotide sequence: TGTGCCACCCGGGAGTCCCCAGATACGCAGTATTTT.

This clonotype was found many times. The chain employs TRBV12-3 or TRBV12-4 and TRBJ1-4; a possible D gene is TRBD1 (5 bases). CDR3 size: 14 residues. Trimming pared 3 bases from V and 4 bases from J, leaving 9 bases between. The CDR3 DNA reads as TGTGCCAGCAGTTTGGGGCTCGGTAATGAAAAACTGTTTTTT. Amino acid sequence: CASSLGLGNEKLFF.

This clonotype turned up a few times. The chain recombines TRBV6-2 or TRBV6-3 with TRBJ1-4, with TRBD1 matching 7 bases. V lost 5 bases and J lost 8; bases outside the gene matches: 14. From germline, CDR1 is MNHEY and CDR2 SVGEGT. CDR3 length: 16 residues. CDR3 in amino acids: CASSLLGPRQGEKLFF. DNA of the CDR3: TGTGCCAGCAGTCTCCTAGGACCGCGACAGGGCGAAAAACTGTTTTTT.

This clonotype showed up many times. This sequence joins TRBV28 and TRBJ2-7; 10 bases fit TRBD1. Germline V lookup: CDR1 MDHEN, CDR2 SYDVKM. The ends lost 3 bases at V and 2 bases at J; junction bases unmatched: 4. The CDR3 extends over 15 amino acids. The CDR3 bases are TGTGCCAGCAGTTTGGGGACAGGGGCCCCCTACGAGCAGTACTTC. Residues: CASSLGTGAPYEQYF. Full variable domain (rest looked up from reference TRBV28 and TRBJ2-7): DVKVTQSSRYLVKRTGEKVFLECVQDMDHENMFWYRQDPGLGLRLIYFSYDVKMKEKGDIPEGYSVSREKKERFSLILESASTNQTSMYLCASSLGTGAPYEQYFGPGTRLTVT.

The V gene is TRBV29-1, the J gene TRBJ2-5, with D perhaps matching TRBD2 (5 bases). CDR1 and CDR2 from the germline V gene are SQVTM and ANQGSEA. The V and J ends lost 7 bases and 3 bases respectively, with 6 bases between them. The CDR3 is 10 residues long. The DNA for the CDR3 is TGCAGCGCGGAGGAAGAGACCCAGTACTTC. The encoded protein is CSAEEETQYF.

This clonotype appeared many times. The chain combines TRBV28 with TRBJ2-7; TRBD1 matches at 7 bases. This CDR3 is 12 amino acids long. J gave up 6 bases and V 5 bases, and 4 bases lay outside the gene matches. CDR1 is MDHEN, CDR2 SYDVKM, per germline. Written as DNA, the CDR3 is TGTGCCAGCAGTCCGGGACAGTCCGAGCAGTACTTC. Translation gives CASSPGQSEQYF.

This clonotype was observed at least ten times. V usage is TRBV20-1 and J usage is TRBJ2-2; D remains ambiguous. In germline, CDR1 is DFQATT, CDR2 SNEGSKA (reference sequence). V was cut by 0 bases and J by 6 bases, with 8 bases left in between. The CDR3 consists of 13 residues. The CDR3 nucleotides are TGCAGTGCTAGAGATTCTATAGCCGGGGAGCTGTTTTTT. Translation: CSARDSIAGELFF.

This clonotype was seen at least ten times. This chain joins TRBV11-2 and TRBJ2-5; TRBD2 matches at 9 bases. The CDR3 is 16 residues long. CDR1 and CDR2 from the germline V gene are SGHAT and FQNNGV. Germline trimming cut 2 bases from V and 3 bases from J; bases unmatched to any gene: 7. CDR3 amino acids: CASSLNDLAGEETQYF. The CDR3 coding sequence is TGTGCCAGCAGCTTAAACGACTTAGCGGGGGAAGAGACCCAGTACTTC.